A single sample gave rise to the 20 T cell receptor beta chains below, sequenced in a study of cytomegalovirus exposure and HLA in healthy donors (dated by TCRdb to about 2017). Library preparation employed the immunoSEQ multiplex PCR assay. For the multiplex PCR, a mixture combining 60 forward primers for TCR Vbeta segments and 13 reverse primers for TCR Jbeta segments was used. Drawn from immuneACCESS, this table holds only the in-frame rearrangements with V and J called that TCRdb kept. Clones are partly lost; checked studies trace under half to an unresolved V gene and leave the rest unexplained. The sample has 100,000 to 150,000 clones on record, around 80% of them singletons. The top ten clones comprise approximately 1.2% of the sample. Sequencing was carried out using PBMCs. The source of these receptors is a female donor in good health and CMV-seronegative.

This clone was picked up a small number of times. This sequence joins TRBV6-1 and TRBJ1-6; TRBD1 agrees at 9 bases. The CDR3 length is 15 residues. V shed 6 bases and J 9 bases; nucleotides not matched to a gene: 9. Germline CDR1 reads MNHNS; CDR2 reads SASEGT. The CDR3 loop is CASRDLTGGSSPLHF. The CDR3, as DNA: TGTGCCAGCAGGGATTTGACAGGGGGTAGTTCACCCCTCCACTTT.

This clone has just a few counts. The chain employs TRBV11-2 and TRBJ2-7; 8 bases match TRBD1. Germline loops: CDR1 SGHAT, CDR2 FQNNGV. V dropped 5 bases and J dropped 4; count of bases not matched to a gene: 10. The CDR3 is 15 residues long. CDR3 nucleotides: TGTGCCAGCAGCAGGTACAGGGGGACGGCATACGAGCAGTACTTC. It translates to CASSRYRGTAYEQYF. The whole variable domain, remainder taken from reference TRBV11-2 and TRBJ2-7, is EAGVAQSPRYKIIEKRQSVAFWCNPISGHATLYWYQQILGQGPKLLIQFQNNGVVDDSQLPKDRFSAERLKGVDSTLKIQPAKLEDSAVYLCASSRYRGTAYEQYFGPGTRLTVT.

Here the CDR3 DNA reads TGCGCCAGGGCCGGGTGCCCATCCTACGAGCAGTACTTC. Translation: CARAGCPSYEQYF. V usage is TRBV5-1 and J usage is TRBJ2-7; the D is unclear. This CDR3 region has 13 residues. Germline-derived CDR1 and CDR2 are SGHRS and YFSETQ. V lost 8 bases, J lost 1 base, and 13 bases lay in between.

The gene calls are TRBV18 and TRBJ1-1, with D tentatively TRBD1 (5 bases). Per germline, CDR1 KGHSH and CDR2 LQKENI. Trimming took off 5 bases at V and 1 base at J, with 14 bases between the two ends. The CDR3 totals 15 residues. As DNA, the CDR3 is TGTGCCAGCTCAGATCAGGGCATGAGGAACACTGAAGCTTTCTTT. Translating gives CASSDQGMRNTEAFF. The variable domain in full, completed from reference TRBV18 and TRBJ1-1, reads NAGVMQNPRHLVRRRGQEARLRCSPMKGHSHVYWYRQLPEEGLKFMVYLQKENIIDESGMPKERFSAEFPKEGPSILRIQQVVRGDSAAYFCASSDQGMRNTEAFFGQGTRLTVV.

V gene TRBV6-1 combines with J gene TRBJ2-5; tentatively, D is TRBD1 (6 bases). This CDR3 spans 15 amino acids. V shed 8 bases and J shed 4 bases, with 20 bases lying between them. Germline V gene data show CDR1 as MNHNS and CDR2 as SASEGT. The CDR3 is CASGLQTGIGETQYF. In nucleotides, the CDR3 is TGTGCCAGCGGGCTACAAACAGGGATAGGAGAGACCCAGTACTTC.

This chain joins TRBV7-9 and TRBJ1-5, with TRBD1 as a possible D gene (6 bases). Trimming removed 5 bases from V and 5 bases from J, with 16 bases in between. The CDR3 covers 15 residues. Germline V gene data show CDR1 as SEHNR and CDR2 as FQNEAQ (reference sequence). Here the CDR3 DNA reads TGTGCCAGCAGCCCCAGGGGAGGGGGGCATCAGCCCCAGCATTTT. Translation: CASSPRGGGHQPQHF.

The rearrangement links TRBV7-8 to TRBJ2-7; 8 nucleotides match TRBD1. CDR1 SGHVS and CDR2 FQNEAQ come from the germline V gene. Trimming removed 3 bases from V and 2 bases from J; junction bases left unmatched: 0. CDR3 size: 13 residues. This CDR3 reads CASSLDRAYEQYF. The CDR3 bases are TGTGCCAGCAGCTTGGACAGGGCCTACGAGCAGTACTTC.

This chain joins TRBV13 and TRBJ2-1, with 8 bases aligning to TRBD2. Germline lookup yields CDR1 PRHDT and CDR2 FYEKMQ (reference sequence). The CDR3 sequence is 17 residues long. The V segment lost 2 bases and the J segment 8 bases; nucleotides outside the gene matches: 14. CDR3: CASSLRGATGGPDEQFF. The CDR3 DNA reads TGTGCCAGCAGCTTAAGGGGGGCCACGGGGGGGCCAGATGAGCAGTTCTTC. The full variable domain, with the rest looked up from reference TRBV13 and TRBJ2-1, is AAGVIQSPRHLIKEKRETATLKCYPIPRHDTVYWYQQGPGQDPQFLISFYEKMQSDKGSIPDRFSAQQFSDYHSELNMSSLELGDSALYFCASSLRGATGGPDEQFFGPGTRLTVL.

V gene TRBV18 combines with J gene TRBJ2-1; 9 nucleotides align to TRBD2. The trim removed 2 bases at V and 6 bases at J, leaving 8 bases unmatched. Germline V lookup: CDR1 KGHSH, CDR2 LQKENI. There are 16 residues in the CDR3. In DNA, the CDR3 is TGTGCCAGCTCACCAGGGGGGACTAGCTTCTCCAATGAGCAGTTCTTC. Translating gives CASSPGGTSFSNEQFF.

This rearrangement joins TRBV4-1 to TRBJ1-2; 8 bases agree with TRBD1. This CDR3 is 16 amino acids long. The V and J ends lost 4 bases and 4 bases, in that order; junction bases with no gene match: 11. Germline-derived CDR1 and CDR2 are MGHRA and YSYEKL. The CDR3 region has the DNA TGCGCCAGCAGCCGATCGGACAGGGCCCTAGGCTATGGCTACACCTTC. This codes for CASSRSDRALGYGYTF.

This rearrangement joins TRBV6-5 to TRBJ1-1; 8 nucleotides match TRBD1. The CDR3 is 14 residues long. V lost 0 bases and J lost 5; bases outside the gene matches: 2. Germline lookup yields CDR1 MNHEY and CDR2 SVGAGI. DNA for the CDR3: TGTGCCAGCAGTTACTCTGACAGGGGAACTGAAGCTTTCTTT. Encoded protein: CASSYSDRGTEAFF.

The chain recombines TRBV19 with TRBJ2-7; 7 bases align to TRBD1. The V gene end was trimmed by 4 bases and the J gene end by 4 bases; junction bases not matched to a gene: 10. Germline values: CDR1 LNHDA, CDR2 SQIVND (reference sequence). The CDR3 spans 15 residues. CDR3: CASSTQGVAEYEQYF. CDR3 DNA: TGTGCCAGTAGTACCCAGGGGGTTGCCGAATACGAGCAGTACTTC. The full variable domain, completed using reference TRBV19 and TRBJ2-7, is DGGITQSPKYLFRKEGQNVTLSCEQNLNHDAMYWYRQDPGQGLRLIYYSQIVNDFQKGDIAEGYSVSREKKESFPLTVTSAQKNPTAFYLCASSTQGVAEYEQYFGPGTRLTVT.

The rearrangement uses TRBV7-2 and TRBJ2-3; 9 bases fit TRBD2. Trimming removed 6 bases from V and 1 base from J; junction bases left unmatched: 8. CDR1 is SGHTA and CDR2 is FQGNSA in the germline V gene. This CDR3 has 16 amino acids. The CDR3 DNA sequence: TGTGCCAGCAGGGCTAGCGGGGCCTTGCGCACAGATACGCAGTATTTT. Its protein is CASRASGALRTDTQYF.

In its sample, this clone was seen once. The rearrangement uses TRBV9 and TRBJ1-1; D might be TRBD1 (5 bases). Germline V gene sequence: CDR1 SGDLS, CDR2 YYNGEE. The V end lost 3 bases, the J end lost 1 base, and 7 bases lay between the germline ends. This CDR3 comprises 13 residues. CDR3 bases: TGTGCCAGCAGCGGAGGACAGAACACTGAAGCTTTCTTT. Translating gives CASSGGQNTEAFF.

V usage is TRBV9 and J usage is TRBJ2-1; D might be TRBD2 (6 bases). Germline values: CDR1 SGDLS, CDR2 YYNGEE. The CDR3 sequence is 18 residues long. Trimming cost V 2 bases and J 1 base, with 19 bases left between them. The CDR3 DNA reads as TGTGCCAGCAGCGTCGCCTCCGGGACTGGGAAATCCTACAATGAGCAGTTCTTC. The encoded protein is CASSVASGTGKSYNEQFF.

The V call is TRBV5-1, the J call TRBJ2-7; D is possibly TRBD2 (6 bases). Germline CDR1 is SGHRS and CDR2 is YFSETQ. The CDR3 extends over 13 amino acids. V was cut by 0 bases and J by 7 bases, with 11 bases left in between. CDR3 nucleotide sequence: TGCGCCAGCAGCTTGGTTGGGGCGGGGGAGCAGTACTTC. The encoded protein is CASSLVGAGEQYF.

This clone was seen a single time. The chain links TRBV27 to TRBJ1-2; 10 bases fit TRBD1. V lost 5 bases, J lost 4 bases, and 7 bases stayed unmatched. The CDR3 extends over 15 amino acids. The germline V gene encodes CDR1 MNHEY and CDR2 SMNVEV (reference sequence). The CDR3 region has the DNA TGTGCCAGCAGTCTTACGGGGACAGGGGTCTATGGCTACACCTTC. Residues: CASSLTGTGVYGYTF.

The chain carries TRBV9 and TRBJ2-1; maybe TRBD2 (7 bases). Trimming cost V 0 bases and J 7 bases, with 17 bases left between them. This CDR3 spans 16 amino acids. The V gene's germline CDR1 is SGDLS and CDR2 YYNGEE. CDR3 nucleotide sequence: TGTGCCAGCAGCGTAGCTCTGGGGGGGCAGTCGAATGAGCAGTTCTTC. Translating gives CASSVALGGQSNEQFF. Drawing the rest from reference TRBV9 and TRBJ2-1, the complete variable domain is DSGVTQTPKHLITATGQRVTLRCSPRSGDLSVYWYQQSLDQGLQFLIQYYNGEERAKGNILERFSAQQFPDLHSELNLSSLELGDSALYFCASSVALGGQSNEQFFGPGTRLTVL.

The chain is built from TRBV6-5 and TRBJ2-3; D perhaps matches TRBD2 (5 bases). The ends were cut back, 4 bases at V and 2 bases at J, with 10 bases in the middle. Germline V lookup: CDR1 MNHEY, CDR2 SVGAGI. CDR3 length equals 14 residues. CDR3 sequence: CASSLTGNTDTQYF. CDR3 sequence (DNA): TGTGCCAGCAGTTTAACCGGGAACACAGATACGCAGTATTTT.

This chain joins TRBV5-1 and TRBJ2-5; 8 nucleotides align to TRBD1. The DNA end is a closer match to TRBJ2-7, so the J assignment may be wrong. Per the germline V gene, CDR1 is SGHRS and CDR2 is YFSETQ. There are 14 residues in the CDR3. CDR3 nucleotide sequence: TGCGCCAGCAGCTGGACAGGGAGTTCCTACGAGCAGTACTTC. Translation: CASSWTGSSYEQYF.